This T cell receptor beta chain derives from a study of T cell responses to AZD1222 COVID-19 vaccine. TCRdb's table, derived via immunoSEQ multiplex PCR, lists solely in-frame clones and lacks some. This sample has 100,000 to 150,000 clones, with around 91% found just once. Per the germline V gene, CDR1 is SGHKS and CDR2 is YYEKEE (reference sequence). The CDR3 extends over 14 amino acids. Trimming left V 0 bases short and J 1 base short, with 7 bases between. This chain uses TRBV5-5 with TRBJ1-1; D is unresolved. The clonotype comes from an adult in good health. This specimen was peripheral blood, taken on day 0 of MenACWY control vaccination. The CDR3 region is CASSLVGGNTEAFF. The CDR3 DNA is TGTGCCAGCAGCTTGGTGGGCGGGAACACTGAAGCTTTCTTT.